These T cell receptor beta chains were read from a single sample in a study of blood T cell repertoires in COVID-19. Assay used: immunoSEQ multiplex PCR; TCRdb lists only in-frame clones, some missing. The data show a few hundred thousand clones, with around 87% seen just once and 1.5% to 2.5% held by the top ten. Sequenced input: PBMCs or T cells enriched from blood (not recorded which). The receptors originated from a man aged 40-55 years in a cohort exposed to, infected with or recovered from COVID-19 (not recorded which). The CDR3 runs from the conserved cysteine through the conserved F or W. D genes are given only for firm matches. Part of the rows lack a size; the others show once, few, many or a class for expanded clones.

TRBD1	TRBV24-1	TRBJ2-3	NA	CATGPQGASTDTQYF	TGTGCCACCGGACCACAGGGGGCTAGCACAGATACGCAGTATTTT
TRBD2	TRBV5-1	TRBJ2-1	NA	CASSLDWTSVFSSYNEQFF	TGCGCCAGCAGCTTGGACTGGACTAGCGTTTTCAGCTCCTACAATGAGCAGTTCTTC
NA	TRBV6-4	TRBJ2-7	once	CAKHALSYEQYF	TGTGCCAAACACGCCCTCTCCTACGAGCAGTACTTC
NA	TRBV29-1	TRBJ1-6	NA	CSVSTDLNSPLHF	TGCAGCGTTTCGACAGATCTGAATTCACCCCTCCACTTT
TRBD1	TRBV5-4	TRBJ1-6	once	CASRPGTGGSPLHF	TGTGCCAGCAGACCCGGGACAGGTGGTTCACCCCTCCACTTT
NA	TRBV11-2	TRBJ2-7	once	CASSSSTRIYEQYF	TGTGCCAGCAGCTCCTCCACCAGGATTTACGAGCAGTACTTC
TRBD1	TRBV7-9	TRBJ1-1	NA	CASRPTGATEAFF	TGTGCCAGCAGGCCGACAGGGGCCACTGAAGCTTTCTTT
TRBD1	TRBV7-2	TRBJ1-4	NA	CASSFQGAYEKLFF	TGTGCCAGCAGCTTTCAGGGGGCTTATGAAAAACTGTTTTTT
TRBD2	TRBV7-9	TRBJ2-1	NA	CASSLRTSGRALEQFF	TGTGCCAGCAGCTTACGGACTAGCGGGAGGGCCCTTGAGCAGTTCTTC
TRBD1	TRBV5-1	TRBJ1-4	NA	CASSSLQGLGEKLFF	TGCGCCAGCAGCTCATTACAGGGGTTAGGTGAAAAACTGTTTTTT
TRBD2	TRBV7-9	TRBJ2-2	NA	CASSSAGVSGELFF	TGTGCCAGCAGCTCGGCGGGGGTTTCCGGGGAGCTGTTTTTT
NA	TRBV2	TRBJ2-5	once	CASEGWRGETQYF	TGTGCCAGCGAGGGCTGGAGGGGAGAGACCCAGTACTTC
TRBD2	TRBV7-2	TRBJ2-7	NA	CASSLASGGSYEQYF	TGTGCCAGCAGCTTAGCTAGCGGGGGCTCCTACGAGCAGTACTTC
TRBD1	TRBV24-1	TRBJ2-3	NA	CATSDPGQGKARTDTQYF	TGTGCCACCAGTGATCCCGGACAGGGTAAAGCTCGCACAGATACGCAGTATTTT
TRBD2	TRBV19	TRBJ2-1	NA	CASSSPGLATWGEQFF	TGTGCCAGTAGTAGCCCGGGACTAGCAACCTGGGGCGAGCAGTTCTTC
NA	TRBV28	TRBJ2-7	NA	CASRGPYEQYF	TGTGCCAGCAGGGGCCCCTACGAGCAGTACTTC
TRBD2	TRBV5-1	TRBJ2-2	NA	CASTPTSGGTGELFF	TGCGCCAGCACCCCGACTAGCGGGGGCACCGGGGAGCTGTTTTTT
TRBD1	TRBV24-1	TRBJ1-5	NA	CATSDPKQGADQPQHF	TGTGCCACCAGTGATCCCAAGCAGGGGGCCGATCAGCCCCAGCATTTT
TRBD2	TRBV7-6	TRBJ2-3	NA	CASSLRLAGVTDTQYF	TGTGCCAGCAGCTTAAGGCTAGCGGGAGTTACAGATACGCAGTATTTT
NA	TRBV28	TRBJ2-7	NA	CASRSPGTSSYEQYF	TGTGCCAGCAGATCGCCCGGGACAAGCTCCTACGAGCAGTACTTC
TRBD2	TRBV11-2	TRBJ2-3	NA	CASSLVGSSGSKRADTQYF	TGTGCCAGCAGCTTAGTAGGTTCTAGCGGGTCAAAGAGGGCAGATACGCAGTATTTT
TRBD2	TRBV11-2	TRBJ2-5	NA	CASSRLAGDRETQYF	TGTGCCAGCAGTAGACTAGCGGGAGATCGGGAGACCCAGTACTTC
TRBD1	TRBV19	TRBJ2-1	NA	CASRTGYNEQFF	TGTGCCAGTAGGACAGGGTACAATGAGCAGTTCTTC
NA	TRBV24-1	TRBJ1-5	NA	CATSDPTSPGQPQHF	TGTGCCACCAGTGATCCTACAAGTCCGGGTCAGCCCCAGCATTTT
TRBD2	TRBV3-1/TRBV3-2	TRBJ2-7	NA	CASSQEWTSGRLSEQYF	TGTGCCAGCAGCCAGGAATGGACTAGCGGGAGGCTTTCCGAGCAGTACTTC
TRBD2	TRBV5-1	TRBJ2-3	NA	CASSILAGGPSDTQYF	TGCGCCAGCAGCATCTTAGCGGGAGGGCCGTCAGATACGCAGTATTTT
NA	TRBV7-9	TRBJ1-2	NA	CASSPGVVRYGYTF	TGTGCCAGCAGCCCGGGGGTGGTGCGCTATGGCTACACCTTC
NA	TRBV4-1	TRBJ2-1	NA	CASSQDGASDEQFF	TGCGCCAGCAGCCAAGATGGGGCTAGCGATGAGCAGTTCTTC
TRBD1	TRBV19	TRBJ2-1	NA	CATERGQGVVNEQFF	TGTGCCACCGAGAGGGGACAGGGAGTTGTTAATGAGCAGTTCTTC
NA	TRBV27	TRBJ1-1	NA	CASSAFDSLNTEAFF	TGTGCCAGCAGTGCCTTCGACAGCCTGAACACTGAAGCTTTCTTT
NA	TRBV5-1	TRBJ2-2	NA	CASSLAASQGTGELFF	TGCGCCAGCAGCTTGGCGGCTAGCCAAGGCACCGGGGAGCTGTTTTTT
NA	TRBV12-5	TRBJ1-1	NA	CASGLGPGMNTEAFF	TGTGCTAGTGGTTTGGGGCCAGGGATGAACACTGAAGCTTTCTTT
NA	TRBV12-3/TRBV12-4	TRBJ2-5	NA	CASSQDFRETQYF	TGTGCCAGCAGTCAGGACTTTAGAGAGACCCAGTACTTC
TRBD2	TRBV11-2	TRBJ2-3	NA	CASSLDRKSLLAGPSDTQYF	TGTGCCAGCAGCTTAGATCGAAAGTCGCTACTAGCGGGACCCTCAGATACGCAGTATTTT
TRBD2	TRBV10-1	TRBJ2-2	NA	CASSYGGRANTGELFF	TGCGCCAGCAGCTACGGCGGGAGGGCCAACACCGGGGAGCTGTTTTTT
TRBD1	TRBV7-9	TRBJ1-2	NA	CASSLEDRGYTF	TGTGCCAGCAGCTTAGAGGACAGGGGCTACACCTTC
TRBD2	TRBV11-2	TRBJ2-1	NA	CASSLGGRATEQFF	TGTGCCAGCAGCTTGGGTGGGAGGGCCACTGAGCAGTTCTTC
NA	TRBV10-3	TRBJ2-1	NA	CAISEPGQGKAGGRNEQFF	TGTGCCATCAGTGAACCGGGACAGGGGAAAGCGGGAGGAAGAAATGAGCAGTTCTTC
NA	TRBV14	TRBJ2-7	NA	CASSQDQGYEQYF	TGTGCCAGCAGCCAAGACCAGGGATACGAGCAGTACTTC
NA	TRBV2	TRBJ1-6	NA	CASRSSYNSPLHF	TGTGCCAGCAGGAGCTCCTATAATTCACCCCTCCACTTT
TRBD1	TRBV7-9	TRBJ2-1	once	CASSRDRGNEQFF	TGTGCCAGCAGCAGGGACAGGGGTAATGAGCAGTTCTTC
TRBD1	TRBV28	TRBJ2-7	NA	CASRTGGNYEQYF	TGTGCCAGCCGTACAGGGGGGAACTACGAGCAGTACTTC
NA	TRBV3-1/TRBV3-2	TRBJ1-2	NA	CASSQEAGYGYTF	TGTGCCAGCAGCCAAGAGGCAGGGTATGGCTACACCTTC
NA	TRBV7-9	TRBJ1-6	NA	CASSLGPGHNSPLHF	TGTGCCAGCAGCTTAGGGCCAGGCCATAATTCACCCCTCCACTTT
NA	TRBV11-2	TRBJ1-2	NA	CASSLNRAYGYTF	TGTGCCAGCAGCTTAAACAGGGCTTATGGCTACACCTTC
NA	TRBV11-2	TRBJ1-3	NA	CASSLSGRGNTIYF	TGTGCCAGCAGCTTAAGCGGGAGGGGAAACACCATATATTTT
NA	TRBV7-8	TRBJ2-7	NA	CASSFPPGSEQYF	TGTGCCAGCTCCTTCCCCCCAGGGTCCGAGCAGTACTTC
NA	TRBV2	TRBJ2-7	NA	CASSYTGSQQYF	TGTGCCAGCAGTTACACAGGGTCGCAGCAGTACTTC
NA	TRBV7-3	TRBJ2-7	NA	CASSLSVGREQYF	TGTGCCAGCAGCTTAAGTGTGGGGCGCGAGCAGTACTTC
TRBD1	TRBV11-2	TRBJ1-4	NA	CASSTYRDRGLGANEKLFF	TGTGCCAGCAGCACCTACCGGGACAGGGGGCTGGGAGCTAATGAAAAACTGTTTTTT
TRBD2	TRBV6-6	TRBJ2-7	NA	CASSRTLTSGSREQYF	TGTGCCAGCAGTCGAACCCTGACTAGCGGGAGCCGCGAGCAGTACTTC
NA	TRBV6-1	TRBJ2-1	once	CASSEGPANNEQFF	TGTGCCAGCAGTGAAGGGCCCGCCAACAATGAGCAGTTCTTC
NA	TRBV4-2	TRBJ1-1	once	CASSPRDTYTEAFF	TGTGCCAGCAGCCCCCGGGACACTTACACTGAAGCTTTCTTT
NA	TRBV15	TRBJ1-4	once	CATSRDRTVNEKLFF	TGTGCCACCAGCAGAGATCGGACAGTTAATGAAAAACTGTTTTTT
NA	TRBV19	TRBJ1-2	once	CASSPQGIGYTF	TGTGCCAGTAGTCCTCAGGGGATAGGTTACACCTTC
NA	TRBV7-2	TRBJ2-7	NA	CASSLVSQYEQYF	TGTGCCAGCAGCTTAGTTTCTCAGTACGAGCAGTACTTC
TRBD2	TRBV19	TRBJ2-5	NA	CASSIPGLEGETQYF	TGTGCCAGTAGTATCCCGGGACTAGAGGGAGAGACCCAGTACTTC
TRBD2	TRBV11-2	TRBJ2-7	few	CASSPPGGLAGVEQYF	TGTGCCAGCAGCCCACCCGGTGGTCTAGCGGGAGTCGAGCAGTACTTC
NA	TRBV5-1	TRBJ2-1	NA	CASSLGGQPYNEQFF	TGCGCCAGCAGCTTGGGTGGACAGCCCTACAATGAGCAGTTCTTC